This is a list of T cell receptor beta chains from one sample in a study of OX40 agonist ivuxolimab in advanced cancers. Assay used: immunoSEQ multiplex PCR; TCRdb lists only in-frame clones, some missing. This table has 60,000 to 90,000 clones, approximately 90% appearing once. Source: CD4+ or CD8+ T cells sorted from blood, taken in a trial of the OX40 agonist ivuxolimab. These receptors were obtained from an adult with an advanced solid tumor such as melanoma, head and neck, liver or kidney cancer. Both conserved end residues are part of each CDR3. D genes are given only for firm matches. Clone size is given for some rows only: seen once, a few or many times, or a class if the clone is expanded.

TGTGCCAGCAGCTTAGCCCGGGACTCTGGAAACACCATATATTTT CASSLARDSGNTIYF TRBJ1-3 TRBV7-2 . .
TGTGCCAGCAGCTTAGAGGTCAGAACAACGAATGAGCAGTTCTTC CASSLEVRTTNEQFF TRBJ2-1 TRBV7-2 . .
TGTGCTAGTGCGAACAGAGGGGGGGTGTACAATGAGCAGTTCTTC CASANRGGVYNEQFF TRBJ2-1 TRBV12-5 . .
TGCGCCAGCAGCTTGGGGCAGGGCCCAGAGACCCAGTACTTC CASSLGQGPETQYF TRBJ2-5 TRBV5-1 . .
TGCGCCAGCAGCCAAGGCGGGACTAGAGACTACAATGAGCAGTTCTTC CASSQGGTRDYNEQFF TRBJ2-1 TRBV4-1 TRBD2 .
TGCGCCAGCAGCTTGGCGACCCGAGGATTTGGACTAGCGGGGGGGCAGGATGAGCAGTTCTTC CASSLATRGFGLAGGQDEQFF TRBJ2-1 TRBV5-1 TRBD2 .
TGCAGCGTTGATCGACGGGAGGATTCCTACGAGCAGTACTTC CSVDRREDSYEQYF TRBJ2-7 TRBV29-1 TRBD2 .
TGCGCCAGCAGCTTGGGGGCCGGGACGCACTATGGCTACACCTTC CASSLGAGTHYGYTF TRBJ1-2 TRBV5-1 . .
TGCGCCAGCAGCCAAGGGCCAGGGCGGTATGGCTACACCTTC CASSQGPGRYGYTF TRBJ1-2 TRBV4-1 . .
TGTGCCAGCAGCCCCCTTCGGGCAGGGCCGAACACTGAAGCTTTCTTT CASSPLRAGPNTEAFF TRBJ1-1 TRBV7-9 . .
TGTGCCAGCAGCTCCCTTAACAATGAGCAGTTCTTC CASSSLNNEQFF TRBJ2-1 TRBV2 . .
TGTGCCAGCAGCTCACCGGGACAGAGCACAGATACGCAGTATTTT CASSSPGQSTDTQYF TRBJ2-3 TRBV5-4 TRBD1 once
TGCGCCAGCAGCTTAGGACAGATACAAGAGACCCAGTACTTC CASSLGQIQETQYF TRBJ2-5 TRBV5-1 . few
TGCGCCAGCAGCCTTAGCGGTTACACAGATACGCAGTATTTT CASSLSGYTDTQYF TRBJ2-3 TRBV5-1 . .
TGCGCCAGCAGCCAAATTTTGGGGCCCCAAGAGACCCAGTACTTC CASSQILGPQETQYF TRBJ2-5 TRBV4-3 . .
TGTGCCAGCAGTTCCACCGGGACAGGGTTCTACGAGCAGTACTTC CASSSTGTGFYEQYF TRBJ2-7 TRBV6-5 TRBD1 .
TGTGCCAGCAGGGTTCAGGGTATTCCCGGGGAGCTGTTTTTT CASRVQGIPGELFF TRBJ2-2 TRBV2 . once
TGTGCCAGCAGGCTCCGGGGCGCAGAGACCCAGTACTTC CASRLRGAETQYF TRBJ2-5 TRBV27 . .
TGTGCCAGCAGGCTACAGGGGTCCACCTACGAGCAGTACTTC CASRLQGSTYEQYF TRBJ2-7 TRBV2 TRBD1 .
TGTGCCAGCAGCTGGGGGTTCGGGGATACGCAGTATTTT CASSWGFGDTQYF TRBJ2-3 TRBV7-2 . few
TGCGCCAGCAGCTTGGACGGGACCTCTGGAAACACCATATATTTT CASSLDGTSGNTIYF TRBJ1-3 TRBV5-1 . .
TGTGCCAGTAGGCCAGGATCGAGCTCTGGAAACACCATATATTTT CASRPGSSSGNTIYF TRBJ1-3 TRBV19 . once
TGTGCCAGCAGCCAAGAGGGGTTTGGGGGGGGTTTTGAGACCCAGTACTTC CASSQEGFGGGFETQYF TRBJ2-5 TRBV4-2 TRBD2 .
TGTGCCAGTAGTATGACACAGGAGGCCGGGGAGCTGTTTTTT CASSMTQEAGELFF TRBJ2-2 TRBV19 . .
TGTGCCAGCAGCTTAGATGTCAGGGTGGGACCTAACTATGGCTACACCTTC CASSLDVRVGPNYGYTF TRBJ1-2 TRBV7-2 . .
TGTGCCAGCAGCTCCGCGCGGGTCCTAAGCTCCTACGAGCAGTACTTC CASSSARVLSSYEQYF TRBJ2-7 TRBV28 . .
TGTGCCATCAGTGAGCCAACTAGCGGGGGTAGGGATACGCAGTATTTT CAISEPTSGGRDTQYF TRBJ2-3 TRBV10-3 TRBD2 .
TGTGCCAGCAGTTCGGGACAGGGAAGCCAAGCGGGGGGCTACACCTTC CASSSGQGSQAGGYTF TRBJ1-2 TRBV28 TRBD1 .
TGCAGCGTGCCTACAGGGGCGAACACTGAAGCTTTCTTT CSVPTGANTEAFF TRBJ1-1 TRBV29-1 TRBD1 few
TGCAGCGTTGTGAAGATCATGAACACTGAAGCTTTCTTT CSVVKIMNTEAFF TRBJ1-1 TRBV29-1 . .
TGCGCCAGCAGCCCTGGGGACGCAGGGAAAGTAACTGGCTACACCTTC CASSPGDAGKVTGYTF TRBJ1-2 TRBV5-1 . .
TGTGCCAGCAGCCTGACCACAGGGTCGGCCGGGGAGCTGTTTTTT CASSLTTGSAGELFF TRBJ2-2 TRBV7-2 . once
TGTGCCAGCTCACCCCAACAGGCGACGAACACCGGGGAGCTGTTTTTT CASSPQQATNTGELFF TRBJ2-2 TRBV18 . .
TGCGCCAGCAGTTCCGCAGGGGGTCTCGAGCAGTACTTC CASSSAGGLEQYF TRBJ2-7 TRBV10-2 TRBD1 few
TGTGCCAGCAGCTTAACCCGGAGCTCCTACGAGCAATACTTC CASSLTRSSYEQYF TRBJ2-7 TRBV11-3 . .
TGTGCCAGCAGTCCGGGAGACTCTGGGGCCAACGTCCTGACTTTC CASSPGDSGANVLTF TRBJ2-6 TRBV28 . .
TGTGCCAGCAGTGACTCTGGGACAGGTGCGCAGTATTTT CASSDSGTGAQYF TRBJ2-3 TRBV6-4 TRBD1 .
TGTGCCAGCAGCTTAGTAGGTGGACAGGGAGCCTACGAGCAGTACTTC CASSLVGGQGAYEQYF TRBJ2-7 TRBV11-3 TRBD1 .
TGTGCCAGCAGCCGGCTAGCGGGAGGCGGGGAGACCCAGTACTTC CASSRLAGGGETQYF TRBJ2-5 TRBV14 TRBD2 .
TGTGCCAGCAGTTCCACTGGCTACGAGCAGTACTTC CASSSTGYEQYF TRBJ2-7 TRBV7-9 . .
TGTGCCAGCAGCCGCTCCGGCTCCTACGAGCAGTACTTC CASSRSGSYEQYF TRBJ2-7 TRBV7-2 . .
TGTGCCAGCTCCTCGACTCAGGGTTTTGGCTCGGGGGCCAACGTCCTGACTTTC CASSSTQGFGSGANVLTF TRBJ2-6 TRBV18 . .
TGTGCCAGCAGTGGGGAGGTCGGCGGGATTGGGGAGACCCAGTACTTC CASSGEVGGIGETQYF TRBJ2-5 TRBV6-1 . .
TGTGCTAGTGGCCGAGACGGCTATGGCTACACCTTC CASGRDGYGYTF TRBJ1-2 TRBV12-5 . .
TGTGCCAGCAGCTTAAGTGGCGGGGAGCTGTTTTTT CASSLSGGELFF TRBJ2-2 TRBV7-7 . once
TGTGCCAGCAGTTTGGCGGTAGCGGGGAAAAACATTCAGTACTTC CASSLAVAGKNIQYF TRBJ2-4 TRBV28 TRBD2 once
TGTGCCAGCAGACCGGGGGCTAGCACAGATACGCAGTATTTT CASRPGASTDTQYF TRBJ2-3 TRBV7-2 . once
TGTGCCAGCAGTGCATTCGGGGGGACTAGCACAGATACGCAGTATTTT CASSAFGGTSTDTQYF TRBJ2-3 TRBV25-1 TRBD2 .
TGTGCCAGCAGCTCCTCGGGACTCCAAGAGACCCAGTACTTC CASSSSGLQETQYF TRBJ2-5 TRBV7-3 . .